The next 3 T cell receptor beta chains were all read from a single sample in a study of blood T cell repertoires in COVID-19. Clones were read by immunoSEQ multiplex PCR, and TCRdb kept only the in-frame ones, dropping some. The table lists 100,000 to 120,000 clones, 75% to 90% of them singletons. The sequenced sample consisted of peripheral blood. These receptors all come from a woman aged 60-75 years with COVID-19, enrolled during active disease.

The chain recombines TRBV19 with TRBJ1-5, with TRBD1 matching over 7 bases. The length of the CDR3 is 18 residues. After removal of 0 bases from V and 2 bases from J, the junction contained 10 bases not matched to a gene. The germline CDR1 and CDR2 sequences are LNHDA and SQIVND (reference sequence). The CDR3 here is CASSIDRPIGQGNQPQHF. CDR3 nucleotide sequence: TGTGCCAGTAGTATAGATCGCCCAATCGGACAGGGCAATCAGCCCCAGCATTTT.

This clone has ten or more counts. The CDR3 protein is CASSLAFDRGPYEQYF. The CDR3 DNA is TGTGCCAGCTCACTGGCCTTCGACAGGGGTCCCTACGAGCAGTACTTC. The chain links TRBV18 to TRBJ2-7; TRBD1 matches at 8 bases. The length of the CDR3 is 16 residues. Germline V gene sequence: CDR1 KGHSH, CDR2 LQKENI. V trimming: 4 bases; J trimming: 2 bases; junction bases outside the gene matches: 10.

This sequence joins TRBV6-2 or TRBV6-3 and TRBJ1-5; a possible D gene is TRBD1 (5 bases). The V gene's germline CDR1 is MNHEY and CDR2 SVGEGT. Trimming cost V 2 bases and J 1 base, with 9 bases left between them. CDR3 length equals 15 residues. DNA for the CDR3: TGTGCCAGCAGTTACCGGGGGGGGAGCAATCAGCCCCAGCATTTT. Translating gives CASSYRGGSNQPQHF.